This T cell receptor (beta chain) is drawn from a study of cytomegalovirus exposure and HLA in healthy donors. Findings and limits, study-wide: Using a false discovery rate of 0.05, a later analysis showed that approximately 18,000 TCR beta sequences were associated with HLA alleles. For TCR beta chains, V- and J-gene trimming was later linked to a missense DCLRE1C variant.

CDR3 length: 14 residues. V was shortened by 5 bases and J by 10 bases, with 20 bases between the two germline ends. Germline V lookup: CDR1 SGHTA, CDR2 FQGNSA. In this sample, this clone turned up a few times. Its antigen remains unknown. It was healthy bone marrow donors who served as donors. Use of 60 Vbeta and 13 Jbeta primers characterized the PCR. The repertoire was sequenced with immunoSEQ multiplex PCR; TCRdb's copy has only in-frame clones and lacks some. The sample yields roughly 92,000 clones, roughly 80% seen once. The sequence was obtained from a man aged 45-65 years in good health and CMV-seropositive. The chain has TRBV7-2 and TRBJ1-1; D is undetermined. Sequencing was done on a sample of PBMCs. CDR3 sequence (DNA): TGTGCCAGCAGCCCAACGCCAGGAGGAGTGGCAGCTTTCTTT. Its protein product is CASSPTPGGVAAFF. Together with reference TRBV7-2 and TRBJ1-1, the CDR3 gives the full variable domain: GAGVSQSPSNKVTEKGKDVELRCDPISGHTALYWYRQSLGQGLEFLIYFQGNSAPDKSGLPSDRFSAERTGGSVSTLTIQRTQQEDSAVYLCASSPTPGGVAAFFGQGTRLTVV.